This T cell receptor (beta chain) was captured by sequencing in a study of beta chain features in type 1 diabetes. This clone was seen only a few times. Antigen: not known. After removal of 2 bases from V and 5 bases from J, the junction contained 7 bases not matched to a gene. The CDR3 totals 16 residues. Germline assignment: CDR1 MNHNY and CDR2 SVGAGI (reference sequence). Expressed TCRB transcripts got sequenced, as all isolated RNA was reverse transcribed. The data were produced by immunoSEQ multiplex PCR, yet TCRdb's version contains in-frame clones alone and is incomplete. The data contain about 290,000 clones, 8% of them singletons. Study-wide results and limits: Insertions were fewer and deletions more numerous at VDJ junctions in type 1 diabetes patients.

This sequence joins TRBV6-6 and TRBJ2-1, with TRBD2 identical over 9 bases. Specimen: central memory CD4+ T cells from blood. The clonotype originates from a woman aged 18-29 years in good health. CDR3 DNA sequence: TGTGCCAGCAGTTACGATGGCGGGAGGGCCAACAATGAGCAGTTCTTC. Protein product: CASSYDGGRANNEQFF.